A selection of T cell receptor beta chains follows, all from one sample in a study of CD4 and CD8 cells across lung adenocarcinoma regions. TCRdb re-called the PCR reads with MiXCR, one entry per CDR3 protein. The sample yields fewer than 4,000 distinct CDR3 sequences, over 45% seen once. The sequencing input was CD8+ T cells from the center of a lung tumor. These receptors were collected from a male donor with lung adenocarcinoma. The CD4 and CD8 labels of this study may be unreliable. Each CDR3 is given with its conserved first and last residue. D genes are given only for firm matches. Clone size appears in some rows only: once, few, many, or a class for an expanded clone.

D,V,size,J,CDR3,DNA
.,TRBV4-3,.,TRBJ2-1,CASSRSSNEQFF,TGCGCCAGCAGCCGTAGCAGCAATGAGCAGTTCTTC
.,TRBV6-1,.,TRBJ2-6,CASSERASGANVLTF,TGTGCCAGCAGCGAACGCGCTAGTGGGGCCAACGTCCTGACTTTC
.,TRBV6-1,.,TRBJ1-4,CASIGKLFF,TGTGCCAGCATAGGAAAACTGTTTTTT
.,TRBV7-2,few,TRBJ2-3,CASSPAGTDTQYF,TGTGCCAGCAGCCCCGCGGGCACAGATACGCAGTATTTT
TRBD2,TRBV28,.,TRBJ2-1,CASTTRGREGRREQFF,TGTGCCAGCACCACCCGGGGGCGGGAGGGCCGTCGTGAGCAGTTCTTC
TRBD1,TRBV12-3/TRBV12-4,.,TRBJ1-2,CASSPVTGAVGYTF,TGTGCCAGCAGTCCAGTGACAGGGGCGGTTGGCTACACCTTC
TRBD1,TRBV6-4,.,TRBJ2-3,CASSGGTGGTDTQYF,TGTGCCAGCAGCGGGGGGACAGGGGGCACAGATACGCAGTATTTT
.,TRBV6-1,.,TRBJ2-1,CASRPQRGNEQFF,TGTGCCAGCAGACCCCAACGCGGCAATGAGCAGTTCTTC
TRBD1,TRBV6-5,.,TRBJ2-7,CASSYLSGGQDDAQYF,TGTGCCAGCAGTTACTTGTCAGGAGGACAGGACGATGCGCAGTACTTC
.,TRBV6-1,medium-sized,TRBJ2-6,CASSAHGGANVLTF,TGTGCCAGCAGTGCCCACGGCGGGGCCAACGTCCTGACTTTC
.,TRBV12-3/TRBV12-4,.,TRBJ2-1,CASSSTLSSYNEQFF,TGTGCCAGCAGTTCGACTTTAAGCTCCTACAATGAGCAGTTCTTC
TRBD2,TRBV6-8,few,TRBJ2-3,CASSYPLAGRGEDTQYF,TGTGCCAGCAGTTACCCACTAGCGGGACGGGGTGAAGATACCCAGTACTTT
.,TRBV6-1,.,TRBJ2-3,CASSGVGTGGRDPDTQYF,TGTGCCAGCAGTGGAGTGGGGACTGGCGGGCGGGACCCAGATACGCAGTATTTT
TRBD1,TRBV12-5,once,TRBJ2-1,CASGLVPGQLAKGAYEQFF,TGTGCTAGTGGTTTGGTACCGGGACAGCTGGCTAAGGGCGCCTACGAGCAGTTCTTC
.,TRBV10-1,large,TRBJ2-3,CASSVPGHGTQYF,TGCGCCAGCAGTGTCCCGGGACACGGTACGCAGTATTTT
.,TRBV6-1,.,TRBJ1-6,CASSEAVSNNSPLHF,TGTGCCAGCAGTGAAGCGGTCAGTAATAATTCACCCCTCCACTTT
.,TRBV6-9,.,TRBJ2-3,CASSYEGRATDTQYF,TGTGCCAGCAGTTATGAGGGACGCGCCACAGATACGCAGTATTTC
.,TRBV10-3,.,TRBJ2-3,CAGIGEPPYF,TGTGCTGGCATCGGCGAGCCGCCGTATTTT
TRBD2,TRBV7-3,.,TRBJ2-1,CASSLLAGASEQFF,TGTGCCAGCAGCTTATTAGCGGGAGCGAGTGAGCAGTTCTTC
.,TRBV7-9,.,TRBJ2-5,CARGWAGWQETQYF,TGTGCCAGGGGCTGGGCAGGGTGGCAAGAGACCCAGTACTTC
.,TRBV25-1,few,TRBJ2-5,CASSEMGGFQETQYF,TGTGCCAGCAGTGAAATGGGGGGCTTCCAAGAGACCCAGTACTTC
.,TRBV6-1,medium-sized,TRBJ2-3,CASTSDLADTQYF,TGTGCCAGCACCTCTGATCTCGCAGATACGCAGTATTTT
.,TRBV10-2,.,TRBJ2-3,CASRGPGATDTQYF,TGCGCCAGCAGGGGGCCGGGGGCCACAGATACGCAGTATTTT
.,TRBV6-1,.,TRBJ1-3,CASTSTGPSGNTIYF,TGTGCCAGCACCTCGACAGGACCCTCTGGAAACACCATATATTTT